Below, one T cell receptor beta chain is given with its context. Antigen specificity is unknown. Axillary draining lymph nodes of breast cancer patients supplied the node samples. The sample is drawn from a study of breast tumors, draining lymph nodes, adjacent tissues. The CDR3 covers 13 residues. Germline V gives CDR1 LNHDA, CDR2 SQIVND (reference sequence). With 5 bases removed from V and 9 bases from J, the gap between germline ends came to 11 bases. Study-level results: Compared with lymph nodes, tumors were less diverse; compared with nontumor tissue, more.

Each CDR3 protein gets one entry after TCRdb re-called the multiplex PCR reads with MiXCR. The profile shows approximately 210,000 distinct CDR3 sequences, approximately 29% of them singletons. The sequence came from a female donor with breast cancer. Some clones in this sample may be carry-over from other donors' samples. V and J are TRBV19 and TRBJ1-6; no definite D call. Sequencing was carried out using axillary lymph node tissue. The CDR3 DNA reads as TGTGCCAGTAGTTTCACCGGGAGTTCACCCCTCCACTTT. This codes for CASSFTGSSPLHF.